Listed below are T cell receptor beta chains from one sample, sequenced in a study of T cell responses to AZD1222 COVID-19 vaccine. TCRdb's table, derived via immunoSEQ multiplex PCR, lists solely in-frame clones and lacks some. The sample has 150,000 to 200,000 clones; 85% to 95% are singletons. The sample consisted of peripheral blood, taken on day 0 of AZD1222 vaccination. These receptors all come from an adult in good health. Both conserved end residues are part of each CDR3. D genes are given only for firm matches. Clone size is not always given. Where it is, it says once, few, many or a class for expanded clones.

NA | TRBJ1-4 | TRBV3-1/TRBV3-2 | NA | CASSPAGIKEKLFF | TGTGCCAGCAGCCCTGCGGGAATTAAAGAAAAACTGTTTTTT
TRBD1 | TRBJ1-2 | TRBV7-8 | NA | CASSARTGGPGGYTF | TGTGCCAGCAGCGCGCGGACAGGGGGTCCAGGTGGCTACACCTTC
TRBD2 | TRBJ2-1 | TRBV9 | NA | CASSAGGAWNEQFF | TGTGCCAGCAGCGCCGGGGGGGCGTGGAATGAGCAGTTCTTC
TRBD1 | TRBJ1-2 | TRBV19 | NA | CASSIVATGNYGYTF | TGTGCCAGTAGTATAGTTGCGACAGGGAACTATGGCTACACCTTC
NA | TRBJ2-2 | TRBV5-1 | NA | CASSLDPRGNTGELFF | TGCGCCAGCAGCTTGGATCCCAGGGGTAATACCGGGGAGCTGTTTTTT
NA | TRBJ1-2 | TRBV4-2 | NA | CASSLGLNYGYTF | TGTGCCAGCAGCCTTGGTCTTAACTATGGCTACACCTTC
NA | TRBJ1-2 | TRBV7-6 | NA | CASTPGTSNNYGYTF | TGTGCCAGCACTCCCGGGACAAGTAATAACTATGGCTACACCTTC
NA | TRBJ2-6 | TRBV28 | NA | CASSLGGAGANVLTF | TGTGCCAGCAGTTTAGGGGGTGCTGGGGCCAACGTCCTGACTTTC
TRBD1 | TRBJ2-5 | TRBV29-1 | NA | CSVVRGRAPYQETQYF | TGCAGCGTTGTAAGGGGGCGTGCGCCGTACCAAGAGACCCAGTACTTC
NA | TRBJ2-7 | TRBV29-1 | NA | CSVTENGPYEQYF | TGCAGCGTTACGGAGAACGGACCCTACGAGCAGTACTTC
NA | TRBJ2-2 | TRBV5-3 | once | CARSFGSGELFF | TGTGCCAGAAGCTTCGGGTCCGGGGAGCTGTTTTTT
TRBD1 | TRBJ1-1 | TRBV2 | NA | CASSVQGAGTEAFF | TGTGCCAGCAGTGTGCAGGGGGCTGGGACTGAAGCTTTCTTT
NA | TRBJ2-3 | TRBV28 | NA | CASLEGTGLRQYF | TGTGCCAGCCTCGAGGGGACTGGACTAAGGCAGTATTTT
NA | TRBJ1-6 | TRBV3-1/TRBV3-2 | NA | CASSQDLGGSPLHF | TGTGCCAGCAGCCAGGACCTCGGGGGATCACCCCTCCACTTT
NA | TRBJ2-7 | TRBV5-4 | NA | CASSLGPGWTHEQYF | TGTGCCAGCAGCCTGGGGCCAGGGTGGACCCACGAGCAGTACTTC
NA | TRBJ1-1 | TRBV30 | NA | CAWSSLGTEAFF | TGTGCCTGGAGCTCCCTAGGCACTGAAGCTTTCTTT
NA | TRBJ1-6 | TRBV11-2 | NA | CASSPRFPSYNSPLHF | TGTGCCAGCAGCCCGAGATTTCCCTCCTATAATTCACCCCTCCACTTT
NA | TRBJ1-1 | TRBV6-1 | NA | CASSDGVGWDTEAFF | TGTGCCAGCAGTGATGGGGTGGGTTGGGACACTGAAGCTTTCTTT
NA | TRBJ1-1 | TRBV19 | NA | CASSQINTEAFF | TGTGCCAGTAGCCAGATAAACACTGAAGCTTTCTTT
NA | TRBJ2-3 | TRBV18 | NA | CASSPGNLGSTDTQYF | TGTGCCAGCTCACCAGGGAATCTTGGTAGCACAGATACGCAGTATTTT
TRBD1 | TRBJ1-2 | TRBV6-5 | once | CASSRDRPWDGYTF | TGTGCCAGCAGCCGGGACAGGCCTTGGGATGGCTACACCTTC
NA | TRBJ1-2 | TRBV6-5 | NA | CASREDRGRGGYTF | TGTGCCAGCAGAGAGGACCGGGGGCGCGGGGGCTACACCTTC
NA | TRBJ1-2 | TRBV27 | NA | CASSPRGGHNYGYTF | TGTGCCAGCAGTCCAAGGGGGGGCCACAACTATGGCTACACCTTC
NA | TRBJ2-7 | TRBV5-6 | NA | CASSLGQVSSYEQYF | TGTGCCAGCAGCTTGGGCCAGGTAAGCTCCTACGAGCAGTACTTC
NA | TRBJ2-7 | TRBV10-2 | NA | CASSEFRTNYEQYF | TGCGCCAGCAGTGAGTTTAGGACGAACTACGAGCAGTACTTC
NA | TRBJ1-1 | TRBV13 | NA | CASSLWDTGTEAFF | TGTGCCAGCAGCTTATGGGATACGGGCACTGAAGCTTTCTTT
NA | TRBJ1-2 | TRBV4-1 | NA | CASSQETGILHYGYTF | TGCGCCAGCAGCCAAGAAACTGGGATCCTCCACTATGGCTACACCTTC
NA | TRBJ1-3 | TRBV7-6 | NA | CASTPGGGTGNTIYF | TGTGCCAGCACCCCGGGCGGGGGGACTGGAAACACCATATATTTT
TRBD2 | TRBJ2-5 | TRBV9 | once | CASSVGIAGDLETQYF | TGTGCCAGCAGCGTAGGTATAGCGGGGGATTTGGAGACCCAGTACTTC
NA | TRBJ1-1 | TRBV7-9 | NA | CASSPQRGNTEAFF | TGTGCCAGCAGCCCCCAGAGGGGGAACACTGAAGCTTTCTTT
NA | TRBJ2-1 | TRBV19 | NA | CASTSVGGYNEQFF | NA
NA | TRBJ2-1 | TRBV7-2 | NA | CASSLAEGTSSYNEQFF | TGTGCCAGCAGCTTAGCGGAGGGTACCAGCTCCTACAATGAGCAGTTCTTC
NA | TRBJ1-6 | TRBV18 | NA | CASSTDGDSPLHF | TGTGCCAGCTCAACGGACGGGGATTCACCCCTCCACTTT
TRBD1 | TRBJ2-7 | TRBV18 | NA | CASSPRQGAVNEQYF | TGTGCCAGCTCACCACGTCAGGGGGCGGTTAACGAGCAGTACTTC
NA | TRBJ1-2 | TRBV19 | NA | CASTESPGGYRANYGYTF | TGTGCCAGTACGGAGAGCCCCGGGGGTTACAGGGCAAACTATGGCTACACCTTC
TRBD1 | TRBJ1-2 | TRBV4-2 | NA | CASSKEGQANYGYTF | TGTGCCAGCAGCAAGGAAGGACAGGCTAACTATGGCTACACCTTC
TRBD1 | TRBJ1-2 | TRBV13 | NA | CASSVNRGRGYGYTF | TGTGCCAGCAGCGTCAACAGGGGGCGCGGCTATGGCTACACCTTC
NA | TRBJ1-2 | TRBV5-8 | NA | CASSLVQANYGYTF | TGTGCCAGCAGCTTGGTACAGGCGAACTATGGCTACACCTTC
TRBD1 | TRBJ1-2 | TRBV10-3 | NA | CAISESGTGTGGYGYTF | TGTGCCATCAGTGAGTCCGGAACCGGGACAGGGGGCTATGGCTACACCTTC
NA | TRBJ2-7 | TRBV7-9 | NA | CASSSYEQYF | TGTGCCAGCAGCTCTTACGAGCAGTACTTC
NA | TRBJ1-1 | TRBV7-9 | NA | CASRPESEAFF | TGTGCCAGTCGGCCAGAGAGTGAAGCTTTCTTT
NA | TRBJ1-3 | TRBV5-8 | once | CASSSGPYHSSGNTIYF | TGTGCCAGCAGCTCCGGGCCCTACCATTCTTCTGGAAACACCATATATTTT
NA | TRBJ2-2 | TRBV10-1 | once | CASRPAGTGELFF | TGCGCCAGCAGGCCCGCGGGGACCGGGGAGCTGTTTTTT
TRBD1 | TRBJ2-1 | TRBV29-1 | NA | CSASTGGMYNEQFF | TGCAGCGCATCAACAGGGGGAATGTACAATGAGCAGTTCTTC
NA | TRBJ1-5 | TRBV2 | NA | CASSELGGSQPQHF | TGTGCCAGCAGTGAACTTGGGGGCAGTCAGCCCCAGCATTTT
TRBD2 | TRBJ2-1 | TRBV30 | NA | CAWSLGGSYNEQFF | TGTGCCTGGAGTCTGGGGGGGTCCTACAATGAGCAGTTCTTC